What follows describes a single TCR beta chain. The sample originates from a study of identical twins. CDR1 is SGHDT and CDR2 is YYEEEE in the germline V gene. The length of the CDR3 is 14 residues. The V end was cut by 4 bases, the J end by 8 bases, with 18 bases between. Template switching supplied a universal primer site; unique molecular identifiers were carried on the cDNA. TCRdb reanalysed the 5' RACE reads using MiXCR and keeps one entry per CDR3 protein. The sample holds about 730,000 distinct CDR3 sequences, 21% seen once. The same data also contributed to another study, on T cells expressing NK-cell markers. As that report states: Four donors likewise had their CD3+CD56-NKG2C+ fraction led by these clonotypes.

The V gene is TRBV5-6, the J gene TRBJ1-2; D is unclear. The origin of this receptor is a woman aged 18 to 35 in good health. The sequenced material came from PBMCs. The DNA of the CDR3 is TGTGCCAGCAGCAAGGACCCGATCGGGGTAGGCTACACCTTC. This codes for CASSKDPIGVGYTF.